The rows below give T cell receptor beta chains drawn from one sample of a study of blood T cell repertoires in COVID-19. TCRdb keeps only in-frame clones here, not all; method: immunoSEQ multiplex PCR. The top ten hold about a fifth of the sample, which has about 61,000 clones, roughly 90% seen once. Source material: peripheral blood. The receptors derive from a woman aged 45 to 65 with active or convalescent COVID-19. Both conserved end residues are part of each CDR3. D genes are given only for firm matches. Expanded clones are given a class, and other clones once, few, many or no size at all.

d_call	v_call	j_call	clone_size	cdr3_aa	cdr3_nt
NA	TRBV10-2	TRBJ1-1	NA	CASNSAGMNTEAFF	TGCGCCAGCAATTCAGCAGGGATGAACACTGAAGCTTTCTTT
NA	TRBV5-4	TRBJ2-7	NA	CASSLQVGDEQYF	TGTGCCAGCAGCTTGCAGGTGGGAGACGAGCAGTACTTC
TRBD2	TRBV24-1	TRBJ2-5	NA	CATSAWTSGKETQYF	TGTGCCACCAGTGCCTGGACTAGCGGGAAAGAGACCCAGTACTTC
TRBD2	TRBV5-6	TRBJ2-7	NA	CASSWVSGRADEQYF	TGTGCCAGCAGCTGGGTAAGCGGGAGGGCCGACGAGCAGTACTTC
NA	TRBV11-2	TRBJ2-3	NA	CASSLQAGRTDTQYF	TGTGCCAGCAGCTTACAGGCAGGGCGCACAGATACGCAGTATTTT
NA	TRBV7-2	TRBJ2-2	NA	CASSLVGSFTGELFF	TGTGCCAGCAGCTTGGTGGGGAGTTTCACCGGGGAGCTGTTTTTT
TRBD1	TRBV5-1	TRBJ1-4	once	CASSSQGWGEKLFF	TGCGCCAGCAGCTCACAGGGGTGGGGAGAAAAACTGTTTTTT
TRBD2	TRBV20-1	TRBJ2-3	NA	CSASAFVAGVDTQYF	TGCAGTGCTAGTGCTTTCGTAGCGGGAGTTGATACGCAGTATTTT
NA	TRBV19	TRBJ1-6	few	CASSPTGEPNSPLHF	TGTGCCAGTAGTCCCACCGGGGAGCCTAATTCACCCCTCCACTTT
NA	TRBV19	TRBJ2-7	NA	CASSIGVGGGRDEQYF	TGTGCCAGTAGTATAGGAGTAGGGGGGGGTCGAGACGAGCAGTACTTC
NA	TRBV18	TRBJ1-1	NA	CASSVGQNTEAFF	TGTGCCAGCTCGGTAGGACAGAACACTGAAGCTTTCTTT
TRBD1	TRBV28	TRBJ1-1	NA	CATAHFDRGTEAFF	TGTGCCACCGCTCACTTCGACAGGGGCACTGAAGCTTTCTTT
NA	TRBV7-9	TRBJ1-2	NA	CASSFTGANYGYTF	TGTGCCAGCAGCTTTACGGGAGCTAACTATGGCTACACCTTC
NA	TRBV7-2	TRBJ2-5	NA	CASSLVYGEGGETQYF	TGTGCCAGCAGCTTAGTGTACGGCGAGGGTGGGGAGACCCAGTACTTC
TRBD2	TRBV10-3	TRBJ2-1	NA	CAISEGTSGRARNEQFF	TGTGCCATCAGTGAAGGGACTAGCGGGAGGGCCCGCAATGAGCAGTTCTTC
TRBD1	TRBV19	TRBJ1-3	NA	CATRDRSFSGNTIYF	TGTGCCACCCGGGACAGATCTTTCTCTGGAAACACCATATATTTT
NA	TRBV28	TRBJ1-1	NA	CASSLSSGNTEAFF	TGTGCCAGCAGTTTATCCTCAGGGAACACTGAAGCTTTCTTT
TRBD2	TRBV7-9	TRBJ2-1	NA	CASLGTGGRVNEQFF	TGTGCCAGCCTAGGTACGGGAGGGCGGGTAAACGAGCAGTTCTTC
TRBD2	TRBV18	TRBJ2-2	NA	CASSPSSGRAGTGELFF	TGTGCCAGCTCACCTTCTAGCGGGAGGGCCGGCACCGGGGAGCTGTTTTTT
NA	TRBV28	TRBJ2-2	NA	CASSSWTELNTGELFF	TGTGCCAGCAGTTCTTGGACAGAGCTGAACACCGGGGAGCTGTTTTTT
NA	TRBV27	TRBJ1-2	NA	CASSPGTFYGYTF	TGTGCCAGCAGCCCCGGGACATTCTATGGCTACACCTTC
NA	TRBV28	TRBJ2-6	NA	CASPTPARSSGANVLTF	TGTGCCAGCCCCACCCCTGCGCGGAGCTCTGGGGCCAACGTCCTGACTTTC
NA	TRBV6-5	TRBJ2-2	NA	CASSYSRTGELFF	TGTGCCAGCAGTTACTCGAGGACCGGGGAGCTGTTTTTT
NA	TRBV12-3/TRBV12-4	TRBJ1-3	NA	CASSQGNTIYF	TGTGCCAGCAGCCAGGGAAACACCATATATTTT
NA	TRBV11-3	TRBJ2-7	NA	CASSNWGRGNHEQYF	TGTGCCAGCAGTAACTGGGGCAGGGGAAACCACGAGCAGTACTTC
TRBD1	TRBV7-2	TRBJ1-5	NA	CASSEGDRGFQPQHF	TGTGCCAGCAGCGAAGGGGACAGGGGCTTTCAGCCCCAGCATTTT
NA	TRBV6-1	TRBJ2-2	NA	CASSEPGQNTGELFF	TGTGCCAGCAGTGAACCGGGACAGAACACCGGGGAGCTGTTTTTT
NA	TRBV18	TRBJ1-1	few	CATSGGLNTEAFF	TGTGCCACCTCGGGAGGGTTGAACACTGAAGCTTTCTTT
NA	TRBV6-5	TRBJ2-6	NA	CASSPTGSGANVLTF	TGTGCCAGCAGCCCCACGGGCTCTGGGGCCAACGTCCTGACTTTC
NA	TRBV14	TRBJ2-1	NA	CASSQDFPVPAYNEQFF	TGTGCCAGCAGCCAAGATTTCCCAGTTCCAGCCTACAATGAGCAGTTCTTC
NA	TRBV19	TRBJ1-2	NA	CASRDPGTEYGYTF	TGTGCCAGTAGAGATCCCGGGACTGAGTATGGCTACACCTTC
NA	TRBV6-1	TRBJ1-5	NA	CASSEEMYSSNQPQHF	TGTGCCAGCAGTGAAGAGATGTACAGTAGCAATCAGCCCCAGCATTTT
NA	TRBV7-9	TRBJ2-7	NA	CASSGRSYEQYF	TGTGCCAGCAGTGGGAGATCCTACGAGCAGTACTTC
TRBD1	TRBV4-1	TRBJ1-6	NA	CASSQVVTGGGGSYNSPLHF	TGCGCCAGCAGCCAAGTAGTTACAGGGGGGGGTGGATCCTATAATTCACCCCTCCACTTT
NA	TRBV7-2	TRBJ2-3	NA	CASSLAGRTDTQYF	TGTGCCAGCAGCTTAGCCGGGAGAACAGATACGCAGTATTTT
TRBD1	TRBV7-2	TRBJ1-4	NA	CASSPHQGTATTNEKLFF	TGTGCCAGCAGCCCACACCAAGGGACAGCCACAACTAATGAAAAACTGTTTTTT
NA	TRBV4-1	TRBJ2-5	NA	CASSYRAQETQYF	TGCGCCAGCAGCTACAGGGCCCAAGAGACCCAGTACTTC
NA	TRBV5-4	TRBJ1-1	once	CASSLSAGAQGTEAFF	TGTGCCAGCAGCTTGAGCGCAGGAGCTCAGGGTACTGAAGCTTTCTTT
NA	TRBV6-5	TRBJ1-1	NA	CASSWQGHATEAFF	TGTGCCAGCAGTTGGCAGGGACACGCCACTGAAGCTTTCTTT
TRBD1	TRBV5-1	TRBJ2-7	NA	CASPGTGTYEQYF	TGCGCCAGCCCCGGGACAGGGACCTACGAGCAGTACTTC
NA	TRBV19	TRBJ2-1	NA	CASSSTGLLYNEQFF	TGTGCCAGTAGTTCTACGGGACTTCTCTACAATGAGCAGTTCTTC
TRBD1	TRBV30	TRBJ1-6	NA	CAWGQGASVDSPLHF	TGTGCCTGGGGACAGGGGGCGTCGGTCGATTCACCCCTCCACTTT
NA	TRBV12-3/TRBV12-4	TRBJ1-5	once	CASSFLLEQPQHF	TGTGCCAGCAGTTTTTTGTTAGAGCAGCCCCAGCATTTT
NA	TRBV30	TRBJ1-5	once	CAWSVQSNQPQHF	TGTGCCTGGAGTGTACAAAGCAATCAGCCCCAGCATTTT
NA	TRBV6-5	TRBJ2-2	NA	CASSFSTNTGELFF	TGTGCCAGCAGTTTTTCTACGAACACCGGGGAGCTGTTTTTT
TRBD2	TRBV5-5	TRBJ2-7	NA	CASRILAGGRSSSYEQYF	TGTGCCAGCAGGATCCTAGCGGGAGGCCGATCGAGCTCCTACGAGCAGTACTTC
NA	TRBV2	TRBJ2-7	NA	CASSLRGMTYEQYF	TGTGCCAGCAGTTTACGGGGGATGACCTACGAGCAGTACTTC
TRBD1	TRBV6-5	TRBJ1-6	NA	CASRMGQGNSPLHF	TGTGCCAGCAGGATGGGACAGGGGAATTCACCCCTCCACTTT
TRBD2	TRBV12-3/TRBV12-4	TRBJ2-1	NA	CASSLSSGNEQFF	TGTGCCAGCAGTTTAAGTAGCGGGAATGAGCAGTTCTTC